The clone carrying this T cell receptor (beta chain) was observed a single time. Its target is not known. Documented time point: baseline pretreatment blood. The treatment is: 15 Gy SBRT to primary tumor, nephrectomy 4 weeks later. Blood was sampled at baseline, 2 weeks and 4 weeks after SBRT. Clear cell pathology was present in this patient's renal cell carcinoma. The source of the sample is a study of radiation and T cells in renal cell carcinoma. Study-level information: Nephrectomy followed 15 Gy stereotactic body radiation by 4 weeks. Regarding the study as a whole: In blood, top tumor clones expanded by 2 weeks, shrinking by 4.

The CDR3 is 15 residues long. Trimming stripped 3 bases from V and 0 bases from J, with 6 bases between. Germline CDR1 reads MNHEY; CDR2 reads SVGAGI. This table comes from immunoSEQ multiplex PCR, and its TCRdb copy is limited to in-frame clones, with some not included. The sample contains 150,000 or so clones, 88% of which appear only once. Sequencing used blood, obtained from a patient whose treatment included radiotherapy and nephrectomy. The chain joins TRBV6-5 to TRBJ2-6; D ambiguous. The receptor comes from a woman in her 70s with renal cell carcinoma. The CDR3 loop is CASSYHGSGANVLTF. In DNA, the CDR3 is TGTGCCAGCAGTTATCATGGCTCTGGGGCCAACGTCCTGACTTTC.